Shown below are 25 T cell receptor beta chains from a single sample sequenced in a study of shared clonotypes between healthy human individuals. Only CD45RO-negative cells positively selected for CCR7 counted as naive CD8 cells, so terminally differentiated effector memory CD45RA+ cells were excluded. TCRdb keeps only in-frame clones here, not all; method: immunoSEQ multiplex PCR. The table has about 590,000 clones, over 95% seen once. Sequenced material: naive CD8+ T cells sorted from blood. These receptors were collected from a woman in her twenties or thirties in good health.

The V gene is TRBV6-5, the J gene TRBJ2-7; D is ambiguous. The CDR3 has 15 residues. CDR1 is MNHEY and CDR2 is SVGAGI in the germline V gene. Deletions cut 0 bases from V and 3 bases from J, with 12 bases between. Here the CDR3 reads CASSYSVDPRYEQYF. DNA for the CDR3: TGTGCCAGCAGTTACTCCGTGGACCCCCGCTACGAGCAGTACTTC.

This clone appeared a single time. The J gene is TRBJ1-5, the V gene TRBV4-1; D gene uncertain. V lost 6 bases, J lost 2 bases, and 8 bases lay in between. CDR1 is MGHRA, CDR2 YSYEKL, per germline. The CDR3 has 13 residues. CDR3 in DNA: TGCGCCAGCAGTTATCGGCGCAATCAGCCCCAGCATTTT. Translating gives CASSYRRNQPQHF.

This clone was seen only once. The chain is built from TRBV19 and TRBJ1-1; D gene unclear. V was clipped by 6 bases and J by 3 bases, with 17 bases between them. This CDR3 is built from 15 residues. The germline V gene encodes CDR1 LNHDA and CDR2 SQIVND (reference sequence). CDR3 in amino acids: CASSPSGPLDTEAFF. The CDR3 nucleotides read TGTGCCAGTAGCCCGTCAGGTCCTCTCGACACTGAAGCTTTCTTT.

The V and J genes are TRBV28 and TRBJ2-7; D may be TRBD2 (7 bases). CDR1 and CDR2 (germline): MDHEN, SYDVKM. Trimming removed 2 bases at V and 5 bases at J, with 19 bases between. The CDR3 sequence is 16 residues long. The CDR3 region has the DNA TGTGCCAGCAGTTTAAATGTGGAGGGGGGAGGGGACGAGCAGTACTTC. This gives the protein CASSLNVEGGGDEQYF.

This sequence joins TRBV10-3 and TRBJ2-1, with TRBD1 matching over 8 bases. The germline V gene has CDR1 ENHRY and CDR2 SYGVKD. The V and J ends lost 0 bases and 1 base, in that order; junction bases with no gene match: 2. This CDR3 is built from 16 residues. The CDR3 coding sequence is TGTGCCATCAGTGAGTCTCAGGGGGCTTCCTACAATGAGCAGTTCTTC. Translating gives CAISESQGASYNEQFF.

This clone occurred once. The V gene is TRBV4-2, the J gene TRBJ2-5, with 9 bases fitting TRBD2. The V and J ends lost 5 bases and 5 bases, in that order; junction bases with no gene match: 12. This CDR3 contains 16 residues. In germline, CDR1 is LGHNA, CDR2 YNFKEQ. CDR3 DNA: TGTGCCAGCAGCATGGAAGTGGCTAGCGGGGTTGAGACCCAGTACTTC. The encoded protein is CASSMEVASGVETQYF.

The chain carries TRBV5-6 and TRBJ2-2, with D possibly matching TRBD2 (5 bases). This CDR3 is 13 amino acids long. Deletions cut 4 bases from V and 5 bases from J, with 9 bases between. Germline CDR1 is SGHDT and CDR2 is YYEEEE. CDR3 in DNA: TGTGCCAGCAGCGGAGGTGGGACCGGGGAGCTGTTTTTT. Translated, it gives CASSGGGTGELFF.

The chain joins TRBV5-1 to TRBJ1-1; D gene unclear. CDR3 length: 13 residues. V was cut by 2 bases and J by 5 bases, with 10 bases left in between. The germline V gene encodes CDR1 SGHRS and CDR2 YFSETQ. The DNA of the CDR3 is TGCGCCAGCAGCTTAGGGTTTAAGACTGAAGCTTTCTTT. Translating gives CASSLGFKTEAFF.

The J gene is TRBJ2-2, the V gene TRBV18; D not certain. Germline values: CDR1 KGHSH, CDR2 LQKENI. V lost 3 bases to trimming and J lost 6 bases, with 8 bases between them. This CDR3 is built from 13 residues. The CDR3 DNA follows: TGTGCCAGCTCACCTAACGGTGCCGGGGAGCTGTTTTTT. Protein sequence: CASSPNGAGELFF.

The rearrangement joins TRBV28 to TRBJ1-3; D gene uncertain. The CDR3 is 15 amino acids. Germline values: CDR1 MDHEN, CDR2 SYDVKM. Trimming removed 2 bases at V and 2 bases at J, with 10 bases between. DNA of the CDR3: TGTGCCAGCAGTTTAATTGGTTCCGCTGGAAACACCATATATTTT. Translation: CASSLIGSAGNTIYF.

The J gene is TRBJ2-1, the V gene TRBV5-4, with D possibly matching TRBD2 (7 bases). V was clipped by 4 bases and J by 2 bases, with 16 bases between them. CDR1 SGHNT and CDR2 YYREEE come from the germline V gene (reference sequence). The CDR3 contains 16 residues. The CDR3 spells CASSNQGRGPYNEQFF. The CDR3 DNA reads as TGTGCCAGCAGCAATCAAGGGCGGGGGCCCTACAATGAGCAGTTCTTC.

The chain couples TRBV4-1 to TRBJ2-1; the match to TRBD2 covers 8 bases. In germline, CDR1 is MGHRA, CDR2 YSYEKL. V gave up 2 bases and J gave up 0 bases; unmatched junction bases: 9. The CDR3 is 18 amino acids. The CDR3 reads CASSQILAGGRSYNEQFF. DNA for the CDR3: TGCGCCAGCAGCCAAATTTTGGCGGGAGGCCGCTCCTACAATGAGCAGTTCTTC.

The chain combines TRBV7-3 with TRBJ2-1; 11 bases align to TRBD2. With 2 bases clipped from V and 4 bases from J, the junction kept 1 base outside the gene matches. This CDR3 region has 15 residues. Germline loops: CDR1 SGHTA, CDR2 FQGTGA. CDR3 protein: CASSLLAGGYNEQFF. DNA for the CDR3: TGTGCCAGCAGCTTACTAGCGGGGGGTTACAATGAGCAGTTCTTC.

This chain joins TRBV7-8 and TRBJ2-7; no firm D call. CDR3 size: 14 residues. Germline CDR1 and CDR2: SGHVS and FQNEAQ. V gave up 2 bases and J gave up 2 bases, with 10 bases separating them. The CDR3 reads CASSLSGRTYEQYF. The CDR3 coding sequence is TGTGCCAGCAGCTTATCCGGTCGGACCTACGAGCAGTACTTC.

The chain has TRBV14 and TRBJ2-7; tentatively, D is TRBD2 (6 bases). The germline gives CDR1 SGHDN, CDR2 FVKESK. V gave up 3 bases and J gave up 2 bases, with 14 bases separating them. The CDR3 is 15 amino acids. The CDR3 protein is CASSQHSGFPYEQYF. CDR3 nucleotide sequence: TGTGCCAGCAGCCAGCACAGCGGGTTCCCCTACGAGCAGTACTTC.

The chain joins TRBV2 to TRBJ2-4; D tentatively fits TRBD1 or TRBD2 (5 bases each). CDR1 is SNHLY, CDR2 FYNNEI, per germline. V was clipped by 1 base and J by 9 bases, with 16 bases between them. This CDR3 has 15 amino acids. For the CDR3, the DNA is TGTGCCAGCAGTGAAGGTGGGGACCCGATAGGCATTCAGTACTTC. Translated, it gives CASSEGGDPIGIQYF.

The chain couples TRBV7-9 to TRBJ2-7; D unresolved. The germline V gene has CDR1 SEHNR and CDR2 FQNEAQ (reference sequence). The CDR3 totals 12 residues. Trimming stripped 2 bases from V and 5 bases from J, with 7 bases between. The CDR3 loop is CASSLQVNEQYF. The CDR3 DNA follows: TGTGCCAGCAGCTTACAGGTCAACGAGCAGTACTTC.

The V call is TRBV19, the J call TRBJ2-7; D is unclear. Trimming cost V 4 bases and J 5 bases, with 12 bases left between them. CDR1 is LNHDA, CDR2 SQIVND, per germline (reference sequence). This CDR3 comprises 13 residues. The CDR3 bases are TGTGCCAGTAGTAGAAGACCGGCGGACGAGCAGTACTTC. Translating gives CASSRRPADEQYF.

This rearrangement joins TRBV27 to TRBJ2-1, with TRBD2 matching over 11 bases. V was pared by 4 bases and J by 3 bases, with 8 bases of the junction left unmatched. Germline CDR1 and CDR2: MNHEY and SMNVEV (reference sequence). This CDR3 region has 17 residues. The CDR3 nucleotides are TGTGCCAGCAGTTCTCCCCGACTAGCGGGATACTACAATGAGCAGTTCTTC. This translates into CASSSPRLAGYYNEQFF.

In its sample, this clone was seen once. This chain joins TRBV13 and TRBJ2-7, with TRBD1 matching 7 bases. CDR1 and CDR2 from the germline V gene are PRHDT and FYEKMQ (reference sequence). V was pared by 3 bases and J by 4 bases, with 9 bases of the junction left unmatched. The length of the CDR3 is 15 residues. The CDR3 loop reads CASSLAGTDLYEQYF. The CDR3 DNA reads as TGTGCCAGCAGCTTGGCCGGGACAGATTTATACGAGCAGTACTTC.

The chain has TRBV29-1 and TRBJ1-2; perhaps TRBD1 as D (5 bases). Deletions cut 2 bases from V and 7 bases from J, with 23 bases between. The CDR3 has 16 residues. Germline CDR1 and CDR2: SQVTM and ANQGSEA. CDR3 nucleotide sequence: TGCAGCGTTGAATCGTGGGGCGGTTACAGGCTCTTTGGCTACACCTTC. This gives the protein CSVESWGGYRLFGYTF.

V is TRBV27 and J is TRBJ2-2, with D possibly TRBD2 on 5 matching bases. V lost 1 base and J lost 0, with 15 bases in between. The CDR3 length is 18 residues. Germline CDR1 is MNHEY and CDR2 is SMNVEV (reference sequence). The chain's CDR3 is CASSLWAGVASNTGELFF. Here the CDR3 DNA reads TGTGCCAGCAGTTTATGGGCAGGAGTAGCGTCGAACACCGGGGAGCTGTTTTTT.

This clone was seen only once. The V gene is TRBV19, the J gene TRBJ1-5; TRBD1 agrees at 7 bases. V lost 7 bases, J lost 8 bases, and 11 bases stayed unmatched. Germline V gives CDR1 LNHDA, CDR2 SQIVND (reference sequence). This CDR3 spans 14 amino acids. The CDR3 region has the DNA TGTGCCAGTACTAATTTAACAGGGGTGAAGCCCCAGCATTTT. Amino acid sequence: CASTNLTGVKPQHF. The full variable domain, with the rest looked up from reference TRBV19 and TRBJ1-5, is DGGITQSPKYLFRKEGQNVTLSCEQNLNHDAMYWYRQDPGQGLRLIYYSQIVNDFQKGDIAEGYSVSREKKESFPLTVTSAQKNPTAFYLCASTNLTGVKPQHFGDGTRLSIL.

This chain joins TRBV28 and TRBJ2-5; no firm D call. Per germline, CDR1 MDHEN and CDR2 SYDVKM. Deletions cut 3 bases from V and 11 bases from J, with 16 bases between. The CDR3 has 13 residues. Here the CDR3 DNA reads TGTGCCAGCAGTTTCGCTTTACCGGATGGGCAGTACTTC. It yields the protein CASSFALPDGQYF.

The rearrangement joins TRBV5-1 to TRBJ2-1; no clear D. The CDR3 runs to 11 residues. The V end lost 3 bases, the J end lost 9 bases, and 7 bases lay between the germline ends. Germline values: CDR1 SGHRS, CDR2 YFSETQ. The CDR3 region has the DNA TGCGCCAGCAGCTGGGGTGGTGAGCAGTTCTTC. Translated: CASSWGGEQFF.